Listed below are T cell receptor beta chains from one sample, sequenced in a study of T cell responses to AZD1222 COVID-19 vaccine. Here immunoSEQ multiplex PCR was the method, and the copy in TCRdb shows in-frame clones only, minus some. Of fewer than 85,000 clones in the sample, around 88% were seen once. The sequenced sample was peripheral blood, obtained on day 0 of AZD1222 vaccination. The receptors stem from an adult in good health. Both conserved end residues are part of each CDR3. A D gene is named only where the DNA matches it firmly. Size is omitted from some rows. Given values are once, few, many or a class for expanded clones.

d_gene: -
j_gene: TRBJ2-3
v_gene: TRBV24-1
abundance: -
CDR3aa: CATSKGRSSTDTQYF
CDR3nt: TGTGCCACCAGTAAGGGACGGAGTAGCACAGATACGCAGTATTTT

d_gene: TRBD2
j_gene: TRBJ2-1
v_gene: TRBV25-1
abundance: -
CDR3aa: CASSEVAGAINEQFF
CDR3nt: TGTGCCAGCAGTGAGGTAGCGGGAGCAATAAATGAGCAGTTCTTC

d_gene: -
j_gene: TRBJ2-1
v_gene: TRBV6-1
abundance: -
CDR3aa: CASSEDPRRRNKFF
CDR3nt: TGTGCCAGCAGTGAAGACCCCCGCAGGCGGAATAAGTTCTTC

d_gene: -
j_gene: TRBJ2-7
v_gene: TRBV11-2
abundance: -
CDR3aa: CASSLVPGNTYEQYF
CDR3nt: TGTGCCAGCAGCTTAGTGCCAGGGAATACCTACGAGCAGTACTTC

d_gene: TRBD2
j_gene: TRBJ2-2
v_gene: TRBV19
abundance: -
CDR3aa: CASSPRAGGPVYTGELFF
CDR3nt: TGTGCCAGTAGTCCTCGAGCGGGAGGGCCTGTTTACACCGGGGAGCTGTTTTTT

d_gene: TRBD2
j_gene: TRBJ2-1
v_gene: TRBV4-1
abundance: -
CDR3aa: CASSYNLAGWEQFF
CDR3nt: TGCGCCAGCAGCTACAACCTAGCGGGATGGGAGCAGTTCTTC

d_gene: TRBD2
j_gene: TRBJ2-1
v_gene: TRBV4-1
abundance: -
CDR3aa: CASSQDSSGSYNEQFF
CDR3nt: TGCGCCAGCAGCCAAGACTCTAGCGGCTCCTACAATGAGCAGTTCTTC

d_gene: TRBD2
j_gene: TRBJ2-3
v_gene: TRBV12-5
abundance: -
CDR3aa: CASGVGGSLDTQYF
CDR3nt: TGTGCTAGTGGTGTCGGCGGGAGCTTAGATACGCAGTATTTT

d_gene: -
j_gene: TRBJ1-3
v_gene: TRBV3-1/TRBV3-2
abundance: -
CDR3aa: CASSPDMANTIYF
CDR3nt: TGTGCCAGCAGCCCTGACATGGCAAACACCATATATTTT

d_gene: TRBD1
j_gene: TRBJ2-7
v_gene: TRBV24-1
abundance: -
CDR3aa: CATSVAGTGEQYF
CDR3nt: TGTGCCACCAGTGTCGCCGGGACAGGGGAGCAGTACTTC

d_gene: -
j_gene: TRBJ2-7
v_gene: TRBV12-3/TRBV12-4
abundance: -
CDR3aa: CASSFRVSYEQYF
CDR3nt: TGTGCCAGCAGTTTTAGGGTTTCCTACGAGCAGTACTTC

d_gene: -
j_gene: TRBJ2-1
v_gene: TRBV6-5
abundance: -
CDR3aa: CASLDHNEQFF
CDR3nt: TGTGCCAGCTTAGACCACAATGAGCAGTTCTTC

d_gene: TRBD2
j_gene: TRBJ2-1
v_gene: TRBV4-1
abundance: -
CDR3aa: CASSQADRLALGEQFF
CDR3nt: TGCGCCAGCAGCCAAGCAGACCGACTAGCCCTAGGTGAGCAGTTCTTC

d_gene: -
j_gene: TRBJ2-7
v_gene: TRBV5-1
abundance: -
CDR3aa: CASTRTSGTGAAEQYF
CDR3nt: TGCGCCAGCACTCGAACTAGCGGGACAGGGGCTGCAGAGCAGTACTTC

d_gene: TRBD2
j_gene: TRBJ2-5
v_gene: TRBV9
abundance: -
CDR3aa: CASSVVAGGQETQYF
CDR3nt: TGTGCCAGCAGCGTAGTTGCGGGAGGACAAGAGACCCAGTACTTC

d_gene: -
j_gene: TRBJ1-4
v_gene: TRBV6-5
abundance: -
CDR3aa: CASSPVRENEKLFF
CDR3nt: TGTGCCAGCAGTCCCGTGCGCGAGAATGAAAAACTGTTTTTT

d_gene: -
j_gene: TRBJ2-7
v_gene: TRBV9
abundance: -
CDR3aa: CASSVGGDTRFYEQYF
CDR3nt: TGTGCCAGCAGCGTAGGCGGGGACACCCGTTTCTACGAGCAGTACTTC

d_gene: TRBD1
j_gene: TRBJ1-2
v_gene: TRBV9
abundance: -
CDR3aa: CASSSGTVNYGYTF
CDR3nt: TGTGCCAGCAGCTCAGGGACAGTGAACTATGGCTACACCTTC

d_gene: -
j_gene: TRBJ1-1
v_gene: TRBV24-1
abundance: -
CDR3aa: CATSEYIMNTEAFF
CDR3nt: TGTGCCACCAGTGAGTACATCATGAACACTGAAGCTTTCTTT

d_gene: -
j_gene: TRBJ2-7
v_gene: TRBV5-8
abundance: -
CDR3aa: CASSLRVGEQYF
CDR3nt: TGTGCCAGCAGCTTAAGGGTGGGTGAGCAGTACTTC

d_gene: -
j_gene: TRBJ2-2
v_gene: TRBV2
abundance: -
CDR3aa: CASSERYTGELFF
CDR3nt: TGTGCCAGCAGTGAACGCTACACCGGGGAGCTGTTTTTT

d_gene: TRBD1
j_gene: TRBJ1-2
v_gene: TRBV15
abundance: -
CDR3aa: CATSRDTGDRMFGYTF
CDR3nt: TGTGCCACCAGCAGAGATACAGGGGATCGGATGTTTGGCTACACCTTC

d_gene: -
j_gene: TRBJ1-2
v_gene: TRBV9
abundance: -
CDR3aa: CASSVEQGSYGYTF
CDR3nt: TGTGCCAGCAGCGTAGAGCAGGGGAGCTATGGCTACACCTTC

d_gene: TRBD1
j_gene: TRBJ2-1
v_gene: TRBV19
abundance: -
CDR3aa: CASSIPGQGWNEQFF
CDR3nt: TGTGCCAGTAGTATACCAGGACAGGGGTGGAATGAGCAGTTCTTC

d_gene: TRBD2
j_gene: TRBJ2-1
v_gene: TRBV6-5
abundance: -
CDR3aa: CASSNLSGRYNEQFF
CDR3nt: TGTGCCAGCAGTAACCTTAGCGGGAGGTACAATGAGCAGTTCTTC

d_gene: -
j_gene: TRBJ1-5
v_gene: TRBV28
abundance: -
CDR3aa: CASKLDLYRVSSNQPQHF
CDR3nt: TGTGCCAGCAAGTTGGATTTGTACAGGGTTTCCAGCAATCAGCCCCAGCATTTT

d_gene: -
j_gene: TRBJ1-1
v_gene: TRBV2
abundance: few
CDR3aa: CASSGRGTEAFF
CDR3nt: TGTGCCAGCAGTGGGAGGGGAACTGAAGCTTTCTTT

d_gene: -
j_gene: TRBJ2-1
v_gene: TRBV3-1/TRBV3-2
abundance: -
CDR3aa: CASSQNLDNEQFF
CDR3nt: TGTGCCAGCAGCCAAAATTTAGACAATGAGCAGTTCTTC

d_gene: -
j_gene: TRBJ1-5
v_gene: TRBV2
abundance: -
CDR3aa: CASRAGEDSNQPQHF
CDR3nt: TGTGCCAGCAGGGCAGGGGAAGATAGCAATCAGCCCCAGCATTTT

d_gene: -
j_gene: TRBJ1-5
v_gene: TRBV30
abundance: -
CDR3aa: CAWTHWQPQHF
CDR3nt: TGTGCCTGGACCCATTGGCAGCCCCAGCATTTT

d_gene: TRBD2
j_gene: TRBJ2-2
v_gene: TRBV19
abundance: -
CDR3aa: CATEAGTDTGELFF
CDR3nt: TGTGCCACCGAAGCGGGAACGGACACCGGGGAGCTGTTTTTT

d_gene: TRBD1
j_gene: TRBJ2-1
v_gene: TRBV12-3/TRBV12-4
abundance: -
CDR3aa: CASFGTDNEQFF
CDR3nt: TGTGCCAGCTTCGGGACAGACAATGAGCAGTTCTTC

d_gene: TRBD2
j_gene: TRBJ2-2
v_gene: TRBV27
abundance: -
CDR3aa: CASKREGNTGELFF
CDR3nt: TGTGCCAGCAAGCGGGAGGGGAACACCGGGGAGCTGTTTTTT